In this sample, the clone carrying this TCR beta chain turned up a few times. This CDR3 has 22 amino acids. CDR1 is LGHNA and CDR2 is YNFKEQ in the germline V gene. With 0 bases clipped from V and 1 base from J, the junction kept 18 bases outside the gene matches. This entry belongs to a study of blood T cell repertoires in COVID-19. The repertoire was sequenced with immunoSEQ multiplex PCR; TCRdb's copy has only in-frame clones and lacks some. This sample has 130,000 to 150,000 clones, with around 83% found just once. Source material: PBMCs or T cells enriched from blood (not recorded which). The V gene is TRBV4-2, the J gene TRBJ1-3, with 10 positions matching TRBD1. This sequence originates from a woman between 50 and 59 years old who had been exposed to COVID-19. The CDR3 DNA reads as TGTGCCAGCAGCCAAGAACGACCCCTGGACAGGGGGTTAATCTCATCTGGAAACACCATATATTTT. It encodes CASSQERPLDRGLISSGNTIYF.